The source of this T cell receptor (beta chain) is a study of tumor and adjacent non-tumor tissue in lung cancer. This CDR3 region has 13 residues. V trimming: 8 bases; J trimming: 4 bases; junction bases outside the gene matches: 3. A modified ARM-PCR protocol with three rounds of nested PCR amplified TCRbeta. Via MiXCR, TCRdb re-called the multiplex PCR reads, giving one row per CDR3 protein. The sample shows over 110,000 distinct CDR3 sequences, about 71% of them seen only once. Regarding this clonotype: As the CDR3 is not closed by the conserved phenylalanine or tryptophan, this likely results from a read error.

This sample's RNA came from whole unsorted tissue. The chain combines TRBV12-3 or TRBV12-4 with TRBJ1-2; 11 bases agree with TRBD1. The TCR originated in a man between 60 and 70 years old with small cell lung cancer. What was sequenced was lung tumor tissue. DNA for the CDR3: TGTGCCAGCGGCGGGACAGGGGGCTATGGCTACACCTTA. Its translation: CASGGTGGYGYTL.